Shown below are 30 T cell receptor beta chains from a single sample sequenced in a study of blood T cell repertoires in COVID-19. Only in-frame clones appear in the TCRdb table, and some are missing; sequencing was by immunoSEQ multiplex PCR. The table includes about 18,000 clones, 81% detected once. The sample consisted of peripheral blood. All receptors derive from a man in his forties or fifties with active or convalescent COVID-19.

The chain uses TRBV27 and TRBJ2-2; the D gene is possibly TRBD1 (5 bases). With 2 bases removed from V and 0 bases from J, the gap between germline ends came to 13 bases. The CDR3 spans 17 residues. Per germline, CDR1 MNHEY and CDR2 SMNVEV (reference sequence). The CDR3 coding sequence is TGTGCCAGCAGTTTAGAGTGGAGACAGACGAACACCGGGGAGCTGTTTTTT. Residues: CASSLEWRQTNTGELFF.

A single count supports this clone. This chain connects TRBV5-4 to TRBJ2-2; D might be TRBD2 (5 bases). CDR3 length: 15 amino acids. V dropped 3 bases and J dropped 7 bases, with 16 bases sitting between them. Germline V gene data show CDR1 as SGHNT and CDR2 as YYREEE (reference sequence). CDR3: CASSYGLHEVGELFF. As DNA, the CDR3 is TGTGCCAGCAGCTACGGACTCCATGAGGTCGGGGAGCTGTTTTTT.

The CDR3 loop is CASSPTTGPGYEQYF. Here the CDR3 DNA reads TGTGCCAGCAGCCCAACTACAGGGCCCGGGTACGAGCAGTACTTC. The chain recombines TRBV4-2 with TRBJ2-7; a possible D gene is TRBD1 (6 bases). The germline V and J ends were trimmed by 4 bases and 4 bases, with 17 bases remaining between them. Germline V gene sequence: CDR1 LGHNA, CDR2 YNFKEQ. The CDR3 spans 15 residues.

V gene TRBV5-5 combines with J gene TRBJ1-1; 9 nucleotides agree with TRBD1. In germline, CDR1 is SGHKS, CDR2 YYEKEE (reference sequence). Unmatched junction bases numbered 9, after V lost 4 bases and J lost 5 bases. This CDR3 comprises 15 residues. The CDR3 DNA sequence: TGTGCCAGCAGCGAAACAGGGGGCGGGTATACTGAAGCTTTCTTT. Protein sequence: CASSETGGGYTEAFF.

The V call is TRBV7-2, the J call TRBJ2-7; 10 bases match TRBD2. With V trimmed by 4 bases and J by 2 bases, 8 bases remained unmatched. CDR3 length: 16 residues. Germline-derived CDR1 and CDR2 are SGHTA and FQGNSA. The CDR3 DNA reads TGTGCCAGCAGCTACCTCGAGCGGGGGGGGACCTACGAGCAGTACTTC. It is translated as CASSYLERGGTYEQYF.

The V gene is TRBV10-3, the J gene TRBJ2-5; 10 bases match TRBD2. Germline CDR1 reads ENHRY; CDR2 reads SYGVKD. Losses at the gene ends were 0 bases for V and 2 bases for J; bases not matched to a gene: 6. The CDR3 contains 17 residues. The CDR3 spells CAISESMPSGGQETQYF. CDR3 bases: TGTGCCATCAGTGAGTCGATGCCTAGCGGGGGACAAGAGACCCAGTACTTC.

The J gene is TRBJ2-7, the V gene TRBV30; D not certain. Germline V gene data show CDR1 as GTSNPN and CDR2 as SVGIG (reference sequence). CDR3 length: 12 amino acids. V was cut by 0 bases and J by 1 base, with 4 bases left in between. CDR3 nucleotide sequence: TGTGCCTGGAGTGTACAGTCCTACGAGCAGTACTTC. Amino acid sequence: CAWSVQSYEQYF.

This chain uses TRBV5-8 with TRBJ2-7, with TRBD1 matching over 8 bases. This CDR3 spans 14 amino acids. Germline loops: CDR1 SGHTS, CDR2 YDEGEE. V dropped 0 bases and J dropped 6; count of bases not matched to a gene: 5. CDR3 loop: CASSLAGGMLEQYF. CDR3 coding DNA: TGTGCCAGCAGCTTGGCAGGGGGCATGCTCGAGCAGTACTTC.

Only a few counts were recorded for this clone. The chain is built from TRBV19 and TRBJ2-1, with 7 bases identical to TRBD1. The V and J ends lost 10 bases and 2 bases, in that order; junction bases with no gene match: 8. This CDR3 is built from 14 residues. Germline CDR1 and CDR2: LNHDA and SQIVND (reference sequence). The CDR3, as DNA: TGTGCCACCCAGGTGAGGGGGCCCTACAATGAGCAGTTCTTC. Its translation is CATQVRGPYNEQFF. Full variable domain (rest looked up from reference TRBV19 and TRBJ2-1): DGGITQSPKYLFRKEGQNVTLSCEQNLNHDAMYWYRQDPGQGLRLIYYSQIVNDFQKGDIAEGYSVSREKKESFPLTVTSAQKNPTAFYLCATQVRGPYNEQFFGPGTRLTVL.

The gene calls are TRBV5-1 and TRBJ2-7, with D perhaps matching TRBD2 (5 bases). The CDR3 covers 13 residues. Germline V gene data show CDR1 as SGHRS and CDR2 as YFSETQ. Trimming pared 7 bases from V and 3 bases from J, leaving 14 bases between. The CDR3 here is CASGPDGVYEQYF. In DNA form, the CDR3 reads TGCGCCAGCGGACCAGACGGGGTCTACGAGCAGTACTTC.

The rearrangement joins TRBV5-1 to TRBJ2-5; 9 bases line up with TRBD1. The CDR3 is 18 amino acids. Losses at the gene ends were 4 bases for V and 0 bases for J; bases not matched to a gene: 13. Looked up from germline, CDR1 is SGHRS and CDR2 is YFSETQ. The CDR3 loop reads CASSAGQGVSVYQETQYF. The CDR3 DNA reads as TGCGCCAGCAGCGCGGGACAGGGAGTTTCTGTTTACCAAGAGACCCAGTACTTC.

CDR3: CASSSTSGGYEQYF. The CDR3 nucleotides are TGTGCCAGCAGCTCGACTAGCGGGGGGTACGAGCAGTACTTC. The genes are TRBV7-2 and TRBJ2-7, with 13 bases matching TRBD2. V was pared by 4 bases and J by 4 bases, with 1 base of the junction left unmatched. Germline assignment: CDR1 SGHTA and CDR2 FQGNSA. The CDR3 extends over 14 amino acids.

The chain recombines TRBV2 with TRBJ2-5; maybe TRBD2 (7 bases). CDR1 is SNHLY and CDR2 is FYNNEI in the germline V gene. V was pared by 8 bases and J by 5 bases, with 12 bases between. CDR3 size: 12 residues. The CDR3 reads CASAGAWETQYF. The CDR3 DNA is TGTGCCAGCGCGGGGGCCTGGGAGACCCAGTACTTC.

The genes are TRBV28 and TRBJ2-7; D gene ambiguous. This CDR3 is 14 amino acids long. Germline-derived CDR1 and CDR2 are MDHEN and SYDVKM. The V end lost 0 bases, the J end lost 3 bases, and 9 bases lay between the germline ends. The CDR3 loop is CASSLWRSSYEQYF. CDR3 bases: TGTGCCAGCAGTTTATGGCGTAGCAGCTACGAGCAGTACTTC.

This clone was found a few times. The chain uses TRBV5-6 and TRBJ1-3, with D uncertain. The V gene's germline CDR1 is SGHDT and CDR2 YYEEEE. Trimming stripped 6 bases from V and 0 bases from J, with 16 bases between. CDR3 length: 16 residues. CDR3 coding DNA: TGTGCCAGCACCCTAATGGGTACAGACTCTGGAAACACCATATATTTT. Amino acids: CASTLMGTDSGNTIYF.

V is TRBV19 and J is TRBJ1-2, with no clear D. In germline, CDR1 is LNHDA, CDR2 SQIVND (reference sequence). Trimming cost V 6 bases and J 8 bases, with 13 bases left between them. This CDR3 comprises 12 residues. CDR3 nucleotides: TGTGCCAGTAGCCTTGCAGGTGGGGGCTACACCTTC. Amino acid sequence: CASSLAGGGYTF.

CDR3 sequence: CASSVQAGTDTQYF. DNA for the CDR3: TGTGCCAGCAGTGTCCAGGCGGGTACAGATACGCAGTATTTT. The chain is built from TRBV6-4 and TRBJ2-3, with D perhaps TRBD2 (5 bases). The length of the CDR3 is 14 residues. Germline CDR1 and CDR2: MRHNA and SNTAGT. The V gene lost 4 bases and the J gene lost 3 bases, with 11 bases spanning the gap.

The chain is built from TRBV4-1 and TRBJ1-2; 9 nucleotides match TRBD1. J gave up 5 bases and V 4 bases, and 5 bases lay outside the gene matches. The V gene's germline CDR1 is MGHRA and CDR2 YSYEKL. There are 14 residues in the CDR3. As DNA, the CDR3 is TGCGCCAGCAGCCCCCGACAGGGGGAGTATGGCTACACCTTC. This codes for CASSPRQGEYGYTF.

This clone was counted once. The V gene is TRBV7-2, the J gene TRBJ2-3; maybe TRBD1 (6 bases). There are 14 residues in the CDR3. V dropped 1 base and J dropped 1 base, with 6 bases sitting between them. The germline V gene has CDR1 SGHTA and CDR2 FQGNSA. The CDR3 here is CASSLDRGTDTQYF. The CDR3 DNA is TGTGCCAGCAGCTTAGACAGGGGCACAGATACGCAGTATTTT.

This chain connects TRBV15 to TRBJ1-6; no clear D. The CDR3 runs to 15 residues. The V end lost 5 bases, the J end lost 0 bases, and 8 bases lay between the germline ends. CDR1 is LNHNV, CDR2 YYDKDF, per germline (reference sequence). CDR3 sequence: CATSVIGSYNSPLHF. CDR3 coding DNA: TGTGCCACCAGCGTTATCGGCTCCTATAATTCACCCCTCCACTTT.

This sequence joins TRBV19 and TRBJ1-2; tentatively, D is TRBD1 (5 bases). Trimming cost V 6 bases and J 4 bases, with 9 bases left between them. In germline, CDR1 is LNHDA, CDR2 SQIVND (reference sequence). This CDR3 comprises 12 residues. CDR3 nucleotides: TGTGCCAGTAGGCAGGGTTCCTATGGCTACACCTTC. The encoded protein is CASRQGSYGYTF.

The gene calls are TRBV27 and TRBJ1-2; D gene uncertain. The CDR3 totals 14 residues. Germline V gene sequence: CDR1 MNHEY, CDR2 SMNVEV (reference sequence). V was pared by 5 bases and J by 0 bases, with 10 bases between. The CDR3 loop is CASSPRVSNYGYTF. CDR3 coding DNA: TGTGCCAGCAGTCCCCGGGTTTCTAACTATGGCTACACCTTC.

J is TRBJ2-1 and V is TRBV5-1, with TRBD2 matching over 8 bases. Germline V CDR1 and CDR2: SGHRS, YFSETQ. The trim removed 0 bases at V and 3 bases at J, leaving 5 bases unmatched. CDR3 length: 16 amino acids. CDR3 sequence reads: CASSLGPAGDYNEQFF. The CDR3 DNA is TGCGCCAGCAGCTTGGGACCAGCGGGGGACTACAATGAGCAGTTCTTC.

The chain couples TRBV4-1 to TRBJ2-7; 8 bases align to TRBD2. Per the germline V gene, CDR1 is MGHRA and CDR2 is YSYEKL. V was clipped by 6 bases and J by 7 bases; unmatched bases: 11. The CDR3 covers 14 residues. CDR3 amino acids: CASRGRRGVGEQYF. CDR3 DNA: TGCGCCAGCAGAGGTCGGCGGGGGGTGGGGGAGCAGTACTTC.

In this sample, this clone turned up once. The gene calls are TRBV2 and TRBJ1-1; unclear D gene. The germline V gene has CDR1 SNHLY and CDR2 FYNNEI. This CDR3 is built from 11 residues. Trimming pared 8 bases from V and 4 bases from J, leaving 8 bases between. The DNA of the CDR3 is TGTGCCAGCGCCGGGTCCACTGAAGCTTTCTTT. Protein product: CASAGSTEAFF. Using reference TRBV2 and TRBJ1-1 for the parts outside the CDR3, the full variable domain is EPEVTQTPSHQVTQMGQEVILRCVPISNHLYFYWYRQILGQKVEFLVSFYNNEISEKSEIFDDQFSVERPDGSNFTLKIRSTKLEDSAMYFCASAGSTEAFFGQGTRLTVV.

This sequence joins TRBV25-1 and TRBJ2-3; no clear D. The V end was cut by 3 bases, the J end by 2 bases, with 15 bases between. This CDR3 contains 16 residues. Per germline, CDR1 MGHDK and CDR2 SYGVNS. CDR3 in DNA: TGTGCCAGCAGTGATTTAAATGAGATCAACACAGATACGCAGTATTTT. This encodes CASSDLNEINTDTQYF.

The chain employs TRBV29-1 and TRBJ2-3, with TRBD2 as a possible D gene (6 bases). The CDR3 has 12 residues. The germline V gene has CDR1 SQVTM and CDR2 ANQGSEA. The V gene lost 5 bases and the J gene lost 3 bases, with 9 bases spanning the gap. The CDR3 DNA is TGCAGCGTTAAACTAGCTACAGATACGCAGTATTTT. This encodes CSVKLATDTQYF.

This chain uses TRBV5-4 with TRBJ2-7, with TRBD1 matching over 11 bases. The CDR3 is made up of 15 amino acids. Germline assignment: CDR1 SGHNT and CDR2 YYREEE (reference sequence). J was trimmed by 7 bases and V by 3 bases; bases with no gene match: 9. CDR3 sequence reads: CASSSRDRGGGEQYF. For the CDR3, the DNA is TGTGCCAGCAGCTCTCGGGACAGGGGGGGCGGAGAGCAGTACTTC. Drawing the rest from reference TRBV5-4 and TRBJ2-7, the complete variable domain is ETGVTQSPTHLIKTRGQQVTLRCSSQSGHNTVSWYQQALGQGPQFIFQYYREEENGRGNFPPRFSGLQFPNYSSELNVNALELDDSALYLCASSSRDRGGGEQYFGPGTRLTVT.

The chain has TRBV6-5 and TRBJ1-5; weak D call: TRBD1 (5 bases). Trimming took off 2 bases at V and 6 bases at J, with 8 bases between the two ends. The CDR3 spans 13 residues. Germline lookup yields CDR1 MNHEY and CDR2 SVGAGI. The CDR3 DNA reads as TGTGCCAGCAGTTACGGGGGGGGTCAGCCCCAGCATTTT. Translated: CASSYGGGQPQHF.

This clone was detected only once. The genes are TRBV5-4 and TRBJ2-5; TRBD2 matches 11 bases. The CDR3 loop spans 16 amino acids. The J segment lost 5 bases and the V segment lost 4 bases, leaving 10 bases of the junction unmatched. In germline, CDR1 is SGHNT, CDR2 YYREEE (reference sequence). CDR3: CASSLYSGGAGETQYF. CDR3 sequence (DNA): TGTGCCAGCAGCCTGTATAGCGGGGGGGCCGGGGAGACCCAGTACTTC.